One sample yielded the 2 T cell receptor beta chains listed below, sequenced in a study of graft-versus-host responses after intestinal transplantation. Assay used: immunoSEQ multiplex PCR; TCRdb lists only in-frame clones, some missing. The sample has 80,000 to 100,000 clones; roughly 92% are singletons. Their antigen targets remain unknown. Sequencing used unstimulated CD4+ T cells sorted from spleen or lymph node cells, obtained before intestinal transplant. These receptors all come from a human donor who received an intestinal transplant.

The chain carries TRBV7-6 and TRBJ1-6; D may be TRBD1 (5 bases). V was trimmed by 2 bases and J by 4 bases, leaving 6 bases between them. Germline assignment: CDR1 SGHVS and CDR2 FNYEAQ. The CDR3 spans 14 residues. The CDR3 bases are TGTGCCAGCAGCTTACAGGGTTATAATTCACCCCTCCACTTT. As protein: CASSLQGYNSPLHF. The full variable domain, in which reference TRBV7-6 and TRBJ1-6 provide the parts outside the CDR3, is GAGVSQSPRYKVTKRGQDVALRCDPISGHVSLYWYRQALGQGPEFLTYFNYEAQQDKSGLPNDRFSAERPEGSISTLTIQRTEQRDSAMYRCASSLQGYNSPLHFGNGTRLTVT.

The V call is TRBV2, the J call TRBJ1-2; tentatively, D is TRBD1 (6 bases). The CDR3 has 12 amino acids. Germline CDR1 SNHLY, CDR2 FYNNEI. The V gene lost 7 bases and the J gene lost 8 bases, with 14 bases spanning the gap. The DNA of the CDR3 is TGTGCCAGCAACAGGGCAGGAGACGGCTACACCTTC. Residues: CASNRAGDGYTF. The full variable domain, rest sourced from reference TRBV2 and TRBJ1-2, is EPEVTQTPSHQVTQMGQEVILRCVPISNHLYFYWYRQILGQKVEFLVSFYNNEISEKSEIFDDQFSVERPDGSNFTLKIRSTKLEDSAMYFCASNRAGDGYTFGSGTRLTVV.